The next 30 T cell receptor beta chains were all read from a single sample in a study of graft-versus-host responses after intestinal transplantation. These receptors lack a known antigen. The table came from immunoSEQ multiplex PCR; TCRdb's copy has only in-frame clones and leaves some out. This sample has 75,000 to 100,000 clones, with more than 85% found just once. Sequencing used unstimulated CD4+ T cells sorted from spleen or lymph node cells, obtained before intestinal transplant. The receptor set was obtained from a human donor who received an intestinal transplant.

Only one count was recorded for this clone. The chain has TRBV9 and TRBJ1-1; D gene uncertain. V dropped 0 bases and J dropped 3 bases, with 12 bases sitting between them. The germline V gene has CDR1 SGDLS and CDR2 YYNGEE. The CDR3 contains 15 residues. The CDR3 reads CASSVGGGWDTEAFF. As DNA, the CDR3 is TGTGCCAGCAGCGTAGGTGGAGGGTGGGACACTGAAGCTTTCTTT.

Here the CDR3 DNA reads TGTGCCAGCAGCTCGGGACTAGCGGGGGGCGGTGAGCAGTTCTTC. Residues: CASSSGLAGGGEQFF. The J gene is TRBJ2-1, the V gene TRBV11-2, with 15 bases lining up with TRBD2. This CDR3 has 15 amino acids. Germline CDR1 is SGHAT and CDR2 is FQNNGV. The V and J ends lost 4 bases and 9 bases, in that order; junction bases with no gene match: 4.

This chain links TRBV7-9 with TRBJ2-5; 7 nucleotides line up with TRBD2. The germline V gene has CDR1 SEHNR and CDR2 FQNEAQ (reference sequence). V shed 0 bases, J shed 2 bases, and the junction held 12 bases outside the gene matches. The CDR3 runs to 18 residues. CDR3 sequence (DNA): TGTGCCAGCAGCTTAGCGGGGATAGCGGGCATTGGGCAAGAGACCCAGTACTTC. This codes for CASSLAGIAGIGQETQYF. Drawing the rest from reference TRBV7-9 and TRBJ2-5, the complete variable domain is DTGVSQNPRHKITKRGQNVTFRCDPISEHNRLYWYRQTLGQGPEFLTYFQNEAQLEKSRLLSDRFSAERPKGSFSTLEIQRTEQGDSAMYLCASSLAGIAGIGQETQYFGPGTRLLVL.

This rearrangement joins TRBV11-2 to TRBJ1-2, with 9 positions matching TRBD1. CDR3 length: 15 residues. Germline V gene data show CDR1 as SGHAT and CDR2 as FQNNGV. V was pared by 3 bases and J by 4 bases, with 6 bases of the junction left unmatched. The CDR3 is CASSFPGQGTYGYTF. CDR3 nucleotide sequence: TGTGCCAGCAGCTTCCCGGGACAGGGCACCTATGGCTACACCTTC.

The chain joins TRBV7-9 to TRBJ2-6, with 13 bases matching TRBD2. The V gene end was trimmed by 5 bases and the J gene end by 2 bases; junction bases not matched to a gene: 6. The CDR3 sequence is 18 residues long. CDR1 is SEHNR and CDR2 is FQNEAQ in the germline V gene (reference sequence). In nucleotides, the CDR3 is TGTGCCAGCAGCGCACTAGCGGGAGGGCTCACTGGGGCCAACGTCCTGACTTTC. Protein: CASSALAGGLTGANVLTF.

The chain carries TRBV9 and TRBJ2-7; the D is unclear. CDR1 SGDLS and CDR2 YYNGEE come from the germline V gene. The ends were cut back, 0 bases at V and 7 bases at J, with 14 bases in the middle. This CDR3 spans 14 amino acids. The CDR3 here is CASSVDSSDYEQYF. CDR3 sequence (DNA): TGTGCCAGCAGCGTAGACAGCTCGGATTATGAGCAGTACTTC.

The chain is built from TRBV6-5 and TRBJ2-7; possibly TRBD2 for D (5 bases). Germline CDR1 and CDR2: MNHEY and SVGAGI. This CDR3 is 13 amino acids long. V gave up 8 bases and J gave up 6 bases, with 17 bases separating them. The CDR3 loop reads CASERAPAGEQYF. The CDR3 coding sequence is TGTGCCAGCGAGAGGGCCCCGGCGGGCGAGCAGTACTTC.

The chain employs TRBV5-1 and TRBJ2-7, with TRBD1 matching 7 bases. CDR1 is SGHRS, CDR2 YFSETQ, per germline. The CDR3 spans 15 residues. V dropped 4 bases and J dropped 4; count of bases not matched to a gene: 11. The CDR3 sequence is CASSPRQGAFYEQYF. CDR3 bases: TGCGCCAGCAGCCCAAGACAGGGTGCTTTTTACGAGCAGTACTTC.

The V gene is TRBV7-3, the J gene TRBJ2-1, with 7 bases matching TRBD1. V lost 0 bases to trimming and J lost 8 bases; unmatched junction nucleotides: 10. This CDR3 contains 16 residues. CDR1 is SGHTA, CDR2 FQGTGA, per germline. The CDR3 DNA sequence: TGTGCCAGCAGCTTAACCGGGGACAGTCGACGATATGAGCAGTTCTTC. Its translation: CASSLTGDSRRYEQFF.

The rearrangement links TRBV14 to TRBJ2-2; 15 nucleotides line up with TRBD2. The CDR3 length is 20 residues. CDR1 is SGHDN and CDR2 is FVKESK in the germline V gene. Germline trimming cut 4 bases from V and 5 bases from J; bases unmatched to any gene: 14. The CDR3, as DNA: TGTGCCAGCAGCCCGGGGACTAGCGGGAGGAAGTTAGTCCGGACCGGGGAGCTGTTTTTT. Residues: CASSPGTSGRKLVRTGELFF.

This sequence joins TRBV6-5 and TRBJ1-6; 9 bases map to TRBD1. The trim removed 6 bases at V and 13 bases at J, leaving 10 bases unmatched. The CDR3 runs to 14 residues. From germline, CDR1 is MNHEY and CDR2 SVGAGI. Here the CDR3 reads CASSPGQGFVPLHF. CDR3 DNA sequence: TGTGCCAGCAGCCCGGGACAGGGATTTGTCCCCCTCCACTTT.

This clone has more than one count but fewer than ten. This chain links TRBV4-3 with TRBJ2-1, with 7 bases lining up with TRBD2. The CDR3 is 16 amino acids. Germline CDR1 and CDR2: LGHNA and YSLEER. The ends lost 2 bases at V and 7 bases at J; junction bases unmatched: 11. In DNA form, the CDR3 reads TGCGCCAGCAGCCAATTCCGTGGGGGGGATGGAAATGAGCAGTTCTTC. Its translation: CASSQFRGGDGNEQFF.

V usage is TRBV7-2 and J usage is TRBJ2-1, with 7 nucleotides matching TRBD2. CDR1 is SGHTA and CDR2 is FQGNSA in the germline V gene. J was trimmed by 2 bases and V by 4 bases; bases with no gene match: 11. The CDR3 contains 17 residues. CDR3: CASSSPSGGGPYNEQFF. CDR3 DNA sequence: TGTGCCAGCAGCTCTCCGTCGGGGGGAGGCCCCTACAATGAGCAGTTCTTC. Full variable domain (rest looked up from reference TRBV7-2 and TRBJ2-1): GAGVSQSPSNKVTEKGKDVELRCDPISGHTALYWYRQSLGQGLEFLIYFQGNSAPDKSGLPSDRFSAERTGGSVSTLTIQRTQQEDSAVYLCASSSPSGGGPYNEQFFGPGTRLTVL.

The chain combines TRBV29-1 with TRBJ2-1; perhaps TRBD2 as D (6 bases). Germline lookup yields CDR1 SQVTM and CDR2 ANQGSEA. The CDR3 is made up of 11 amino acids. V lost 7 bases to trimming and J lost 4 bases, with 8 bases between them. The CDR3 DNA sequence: TGCAGCGGGGGGGTGTACAATGAGCAGTTCTTC. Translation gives CSGGVYNEQFF.

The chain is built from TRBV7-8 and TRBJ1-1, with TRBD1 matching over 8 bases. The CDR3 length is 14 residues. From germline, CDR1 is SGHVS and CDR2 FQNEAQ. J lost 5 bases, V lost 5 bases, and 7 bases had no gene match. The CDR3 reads CASSRAGGNTEAFF. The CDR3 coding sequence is TGTGCCAGCAGCCGTGCAGGGGGCAATACTGAAGCTTTCTTT.

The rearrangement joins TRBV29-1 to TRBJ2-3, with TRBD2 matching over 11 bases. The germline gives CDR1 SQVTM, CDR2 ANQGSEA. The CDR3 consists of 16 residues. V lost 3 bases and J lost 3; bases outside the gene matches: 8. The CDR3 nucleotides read TGCAGCGTTGAGAACCCGGGACTAGCGGAAACAGATACGCAGTATTTT. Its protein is CSVENPGLAETDTQYF.

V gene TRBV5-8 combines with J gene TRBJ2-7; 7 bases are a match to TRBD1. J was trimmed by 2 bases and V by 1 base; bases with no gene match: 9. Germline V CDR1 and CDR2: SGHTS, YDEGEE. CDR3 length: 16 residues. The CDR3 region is CASSLLSGTETYEQYF. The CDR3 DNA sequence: TGTGCCAGCAGCTTGCTTTCCGGGACAGAGACCTACGAGCAGTACTTC.

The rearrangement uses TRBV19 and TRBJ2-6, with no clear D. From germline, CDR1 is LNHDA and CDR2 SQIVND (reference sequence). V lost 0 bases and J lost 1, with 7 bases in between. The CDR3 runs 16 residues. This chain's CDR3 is CASSIDHGSGANVLTF. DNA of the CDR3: TGTGCCAGTAGTATAGATCACGGTTCTGGGGCCAACGTCCTGACTTTC. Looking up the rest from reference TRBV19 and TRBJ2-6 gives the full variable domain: DGGITQSPKYLFRKEGQNVTLSCEQNLNHDAMYWYRQDPGQGLRLIYYSQIVNDFQKGDIAEGYSVSREKKESFPLTVTSAQKNPTAFYLCASSIDHGSGANVLTFGAGSRLTVL.

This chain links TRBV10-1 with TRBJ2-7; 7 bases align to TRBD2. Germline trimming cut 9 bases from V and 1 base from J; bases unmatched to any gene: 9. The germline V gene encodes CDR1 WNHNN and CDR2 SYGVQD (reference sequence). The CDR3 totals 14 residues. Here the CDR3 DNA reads TGCGCCAGGCTCGGGAGGCAGGAATCCTACGAGCAGTACTTC. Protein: CARLGRQESYEQYF.

The CDR3 bases are TGTGCCAGCATCCCTCCCGAGGGCCCCCGCTATGGCTACACCTTC. This sequence encodes CASIPPEGPRYGYTF. The chain uses TRBV28 and TRBJ1-2; D remains ambiguous. Between the trimmed V and J ends, which lost 7 bases and 4 bases, there was a span of 19 bases. The germline gives CDR1 MDHEN, CDR2 SYDVKM. The CDR3 consists of 15 residues.

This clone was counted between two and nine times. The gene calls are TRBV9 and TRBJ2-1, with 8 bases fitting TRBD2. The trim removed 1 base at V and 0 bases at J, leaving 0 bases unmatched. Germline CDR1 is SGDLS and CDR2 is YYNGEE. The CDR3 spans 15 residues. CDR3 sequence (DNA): TGTGCCAGCAGCGTAAGCGGGAGCTCCTACAATGAGCAGTTCTTC. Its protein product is CASSVSGSSYNEQFF.

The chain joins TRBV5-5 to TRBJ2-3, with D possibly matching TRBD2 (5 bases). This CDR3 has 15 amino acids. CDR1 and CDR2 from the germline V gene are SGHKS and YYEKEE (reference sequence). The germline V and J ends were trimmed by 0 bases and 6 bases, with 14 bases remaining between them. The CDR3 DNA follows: TGTGCCAGCAGCTTGGCCTTTACTAGTTCGGATACGCAGTATTTT. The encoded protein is CASSLAFTSSDTQYF.

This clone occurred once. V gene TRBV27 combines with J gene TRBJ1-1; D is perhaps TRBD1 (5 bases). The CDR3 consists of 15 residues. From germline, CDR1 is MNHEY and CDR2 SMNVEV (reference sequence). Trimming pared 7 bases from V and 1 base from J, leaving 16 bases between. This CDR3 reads CASNPIGQPNTEAFF. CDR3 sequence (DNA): TGTGCCAGCAACCCGATTGGACAACCGAACACTGAAGCTTTCTTT.

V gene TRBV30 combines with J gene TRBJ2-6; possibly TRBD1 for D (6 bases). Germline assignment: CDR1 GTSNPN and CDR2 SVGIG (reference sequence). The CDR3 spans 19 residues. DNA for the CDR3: TGTGCTACTCTGTGGTGGTCCGGGACACAAGACTCTGGGGCCAACGTCCTGACTTTC. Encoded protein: CATLWWSGTQDSGANVLTF. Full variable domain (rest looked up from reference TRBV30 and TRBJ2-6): SQTIHQWPATLVQPVGSPLSLECTVEGTSNPNLYWYRQAAGRGLQLLFYSVGIGQISSEVPQNLSASRPQDRQFILSSKKLLLSDSGFYLCATLWWSGTQDSGANVLTFGAGSRLTVL.

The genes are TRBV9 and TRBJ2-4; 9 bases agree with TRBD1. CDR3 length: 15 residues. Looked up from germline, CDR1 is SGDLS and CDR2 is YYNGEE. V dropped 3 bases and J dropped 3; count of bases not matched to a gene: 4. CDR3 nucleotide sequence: TGTGCCAGCAGCGCGGGACAGGGAGGCAAAAACATTCAGTACTTC. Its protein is CASSAGQGGKNIQYF.

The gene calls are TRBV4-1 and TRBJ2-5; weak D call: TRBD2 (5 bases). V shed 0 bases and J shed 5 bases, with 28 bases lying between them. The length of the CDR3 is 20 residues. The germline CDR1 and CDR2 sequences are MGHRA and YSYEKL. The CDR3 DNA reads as TGCGCCAGCAGCCAAGATCAAAAATTTTTGGGGAGAGGGTTTCGGGAGACCCAGTACTTC. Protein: CASSQDQKFLGRGFRETQYF.

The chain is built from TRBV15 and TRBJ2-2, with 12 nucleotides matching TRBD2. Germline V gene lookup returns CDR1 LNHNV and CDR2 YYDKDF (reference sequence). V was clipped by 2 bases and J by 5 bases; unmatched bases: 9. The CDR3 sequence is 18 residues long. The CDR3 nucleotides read TGTGCCACCAGCAGACTTAGTCTGCTAGCGGGGGGGACCGGGGAGCTGTTTTTT. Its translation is CATSRLSLLAGGTGELFF.

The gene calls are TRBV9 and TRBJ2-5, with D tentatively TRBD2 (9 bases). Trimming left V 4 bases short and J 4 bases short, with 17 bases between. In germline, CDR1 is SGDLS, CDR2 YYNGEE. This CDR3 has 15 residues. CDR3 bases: TGTGCCAGCAGCACAGGGGGACTAGCAGGAGAGACCCAGTACTTC. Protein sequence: CASSTGGLAGETQYF.

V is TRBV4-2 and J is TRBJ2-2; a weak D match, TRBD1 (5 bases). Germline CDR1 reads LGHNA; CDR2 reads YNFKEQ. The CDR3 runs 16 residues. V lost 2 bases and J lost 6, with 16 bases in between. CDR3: CASSQYPDRDAGELFF. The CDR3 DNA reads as TGTGCCAGCAGCCAATACCCCGACAGAGACGCCGGGGAGCTGTTTTTT.

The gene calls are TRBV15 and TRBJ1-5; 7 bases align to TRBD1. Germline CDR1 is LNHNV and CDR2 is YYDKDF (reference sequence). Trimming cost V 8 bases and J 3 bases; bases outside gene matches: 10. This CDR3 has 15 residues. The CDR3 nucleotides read TGTGCCACCGACAGGGATAGGGGGATCAATCAGCCCCAGCATTTT. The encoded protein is CATDRDRGINQPQHF.